The TCR beta chain under discussion was sequenced for a study of Ad26.COV2.S vaccination and SARS-CoV-2 variants. CDR1 and CDR2 (germline): ENHRY, SYGVKD. The trim removed 5 bases at V and 4 bases at J, leaving 8 bases unmatched. The CDR3 loop spans 17 amino acids. Assay used: immunoSEQ multiplex PCR; TCRdb lists only in-frame clones, some missing. The sample carries fewer than 100,000 clones, 82% recorded once. General study results and limits: The TCR breadth and depth analyses may have produced an underestimate of total T cell responses. Breadth of non-spike TCRs did not differ between vaccinees and placebo recipients. Higher spike-specific TCR breadth was found in vaccine recipients than in placebo recipients.

As regards this clone: What it recognizes is unknown.

Sequences were derived from peripheral blood, sampled after recovery from COVID-19. This rearrangement joins TRBV10-3 to TRBJ2-1; 13 bases agree with TRBD2. The sequence was obtained from a human donor who had recovered from COVID-19. The CDR3 spells CAISYSGTSGIYNEQFF. The CDR3 DNA follows: TGTGCCATCAGTTATTCCGGGACTAGCGGGATTTACAATGAGCAGTTCTTC.